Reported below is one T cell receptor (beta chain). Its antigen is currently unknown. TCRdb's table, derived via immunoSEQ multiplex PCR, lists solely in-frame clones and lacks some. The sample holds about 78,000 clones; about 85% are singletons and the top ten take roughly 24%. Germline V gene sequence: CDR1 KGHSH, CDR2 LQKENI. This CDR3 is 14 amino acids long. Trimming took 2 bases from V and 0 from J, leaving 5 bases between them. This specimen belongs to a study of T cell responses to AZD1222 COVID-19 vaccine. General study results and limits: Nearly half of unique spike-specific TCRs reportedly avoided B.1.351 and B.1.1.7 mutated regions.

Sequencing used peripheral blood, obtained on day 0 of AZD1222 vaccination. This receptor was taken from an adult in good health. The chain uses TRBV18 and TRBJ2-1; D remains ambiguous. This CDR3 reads CASSPYGSYNEQFF. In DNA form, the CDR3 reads TGTGCCAGCTCACCATACGGCTCCTACAATGAGCAGTTCTTC.